This is a list of T cell receptor beta chains from one sample in a study of blood T cell repertoires in COVID-19. Generated by immunoSEQ multiplex PCR, the TCRdb table keeps only in-frame clones and is missing some. The sample lists approximately 150,000 clones; 70% to 90% were seen once. Sequencing input: peripheral blood. All receptors come from a human donor in a cohort sampled during active COVID-19. The CDR3 runs from the conserved cysteine through the conserved F or W. The D gene is left open where the match is weak. Clone size is given for some rows only: seen once, a few or many times, or a class if the clone is expanded.

abundance,d_gene,v_gene,j_gene,CDR3aa,CDR3nt
.,.,TRBV29-1,TRBJ1-2,CSVEAAQGVAGYTF,TGCAGCGTTGAAGCGGCACAGGGCGTAGCTGGCTACACCTTC
.,.,TRBV18,TRBJ2-3,CASSPQGTDTQYF,TGTGCCAGCTCACCACAGGGGACAGATACGCAGTATTTT
.,.,TRBV11-2,TRBJ2-6,CASSYQRSGANVLTF,TGTGCCAGCAGCTACCAGCGTTCTGGGGCCAACGTCCTGACTTTC
.,.,TRBV7-9,TRBJ2-7,CASSPGVKAYEQYF,TGTGCCAGCAGCCCGGGAGTGAAGGCCTACGAGCAGTACTTC
.,TRBD1,TRBV5-5,TRBJ1-4,CASRGGDRPNEKLFF,TGTGCCAGCCGTGGCGGGGACAGGCCTAATGAAAAACTGTTTTTT
.,TRBD1,TRBV14,TRBJ1-4,CASSQRQGLEKLFF,TGTGCCAGCAGCCAAAGACAGGGTCTCGAAAAACTGTTTTTT
.,.,TRBV11-3,TRBJ1-1,CASSLGAGTEAFF,TGTGCCAGCAGCTTAGGAGCGGGCACTGAAGCTTTCTTT
.,TRBD1,TRBV4-1,TRBJ1-1,CASSHRQGRIRLDTEAFF,TGCGCCAGCAGCCACCGACAGGGGCGCATCCGGTTGGACACTGAAGCTTTCTTT
.,.,TRBV30,TRBJ2-1,CAWSFSSYNEQFF,TGTGCCTGGAGCTTTAGCTCCTACAATGAGCAGTTCTTC
.,.,TRBV7-2,TRBJ2-1,CASSIHSGTYNEQFF,TGTGCCAGCAGCATTCATAGCGGAACCTACAATGAGCAGTTCTTC
.,TRBD2,TRBV19,TRBJ2-1,CASTGSGSRNEQFF,TGTGCCAGTACGGGGAGCGGGAGTCGAAATGAGCAGTTCTTC
once,TRBD1,TRBV4-3,TRBJ2-2,CASSQGWDREYHTGELFF,TGCGCCAGCAGCCAGGGATGGGACAGGGAATATCACACCGGGGAGCTGTTTTTT
.,.,TRBV11-1,TRBJ2-7,CASSSVGGSKGEQYF,TGTGCCAGCAGCAGTGTGGGAGGCTCTAAAGGCGAGCAGTACTTC
.,TRBD2,TRBV6-5,TRBJ2-3,CASSSLTSGTDTQYF,TGTGCCAGCAGTTCGCTCACTAGCGGCACAGATACGCAGTATTTT
.,.,TRBV19,TRBJ1-2,CASSPVPVPNYGYTF,TGTGCCAGTAGTCCCGTCCCAGTCCCAAACTATGGCTACACCTTC
.,.,TRBV4-3,TRBJ1-1,CASSIGVMNTEAFF,TGCGCCAGCAGTATCGGAGTGATGAACACTGAAGCTTTCTTT
once,.,TRBV30,TRBJ2-2,CAFQGWSPGELFF,TGTGCCTTCCAGGGATGGTCTCCCGGGGAGCTGTTTTTT
.,TRBD2,TRBV5-6,TRBJ2-7,CASSRGLAGTSGYEQYF,TGTGCCAGCAGCCGGGGACTAGCGGGGACCTCCGGTTACGAGCAGTACTTC
.,TRBD1,TRBV7-2,TRBJ2-1,CASTPDRGRNEQFF,TGTGCCAGCACCCCGGACAGGGGCAGGAATGAGCAGTTCTTC
.,.,TRBV29-1,TRBJ1-2,CSVEDRGSYGYTF,TGCAGCGTTGAAGATCGGGGGAGCTATGGCTACACCTTC
few,.,TRBV7-9,TRBJ1-5,CASSLRDQPQHF,TGTGCCAGCAGCTTACGGGATCAGCCCCAGCATTTT
.,TRBD2,TRBV2,TRBJ2-3,CASSGPRLASSTDTQYF,TGTGCCAGCAGTGGCCCCCGACTAGCGTCGAGCACAGATACGCAGTATTTT
.,.,TRBV10-3,TRBJ2-5,CAIGGAGAIGQETQYF,TGTGCCATCGGGGGGGCGGGAGCCATAGGCCAAGAGACCCAGTACTTC
once,.,TRBV3-1/TRBV3-2,TRBJ1-2,CASSLAGVAVGYTF,TGTGCCAGCAGCCTCGCGGGGGTCGCAGTTGGCTACACCTTC
.,TRBD2,TRBV4-3,TRBJ2-1,CASSQDAGGLFSYNEQFF,TGCGCCAGCAGCCAAGATGCGGGAGGCCTTTTCTCCTACAATGAGCAGTTCTTC
.,.,TRBV11-2,TRBJ1-6,CASSLDSPLHF,TGTGCCAGCAGTCTAGATTCACCCCTCCACTTT
.,.,TRBV7-2,TRBJ2-2,CASSLTGRDTGELFF,TGTGCCAGCAGCCTTACGGGCAGGGACACCGGGGAGCTGTTTTTT
few,.,TRBV28,TRBJ1-2,CASKSSPAVNYGYTF,TGTGCCAGCAAATCATCCCCGGCGGTCAACTATGGCTACACCTTC
once,TRBD1,TRBV6-2/TRBV6-3,TRBJ1-1,CASSYFPTGENTEAFF,TGTGCCAGCAGTTACTTTCCGACAGGGGAGAACACTGAAGCTTTCTTT
.,.,TRBV19,TRBJ2-3,CASSPLAGTDTQYF,TGTGCCAGTAGTCCCTTGGCGGGCACAGATACGCAGTATTTT
few,.,TRBV11-2,TRBJ2-1,CASSPGSGEFF,TGTGCCAGCAGCCCCGGGTCCGGGGAGTTCTTC
.,TRBD1,TRBV24-1,TRBJ1-6,CATSGTGVDSPLHF,TGTGCCACCAGCGGAACAGGGGTTGATTCACCCCTCCACTTT
.,.,TRBV7-6,TRBJ1-5,CASSPSSREGQPQHF,TGTGCCAGCAGCCCCAGCAGCAGGGAGGGTCAGCCCCAGCATTTT
.,TRBD2,TRBV5-4,TRBJ2-1,CASSLNRGAYNEQFF,TGTGCCAGCAGCTTGAACCGGGGGGCCTACAATGAGCAGTTCTTC
.,TRBD2,TRBV4-1,TRBJ2-2,CASSRILAGGPLDTGELFF,TGCGCCAGCAGCCGCATTCTAGCGGGAGGGCCTCTCGACACCGGGGAGCTGTTTTTT
.,.,TRBV24-1,TRBJ2-3,CATTDGDTDTQYF,TGTGCCACCACCGACGGAGACACAGATACGCAGTATTTT
once,.,TRBV2,TRBJ2-3,CASSKGNTDTQYF,TGTGCCAGCAGTAAGGGGAACACAGATACGCAGTATTTT
.,.,TRBV28,TRBJ1-1,CASIPAGPQVAFF,TGTGCCAGCATCCCAGCTGGGCCTCAAGTAGCTTTCTTT
.,TRBD1,TRBV15,TRBJ1-5,CATSRERQGHSNQPQHF,TGTGCCACCAGCAGGGAAAGACAGGGGCACAGCAATCAGCCCCAGCATTTT
.,TRBD1,TRBV24-1,TRBJ2-5,CATSDFRGPKGEETQYF,TGTGCCACCAGTGATTTTAGGGGGCCAAAGGGGGAAGAGACCCAGTACTTC
few,TRBD1,TRBV6-6,TRBJ1-4,CASSGTGYEKLFF,TGTGCCAGCAGTGGGACAGGGTATGAAAAACTGTTTTTT
.,.,TRBV18,TRBJ1-3,CASSPPRNPTGNTIYF,TGTGCCAGCTCACCACCGAGGAATCCCACTGGAAACACCATATATTTT
.,TRBD1,TRBV6-2/TRBV6-3,TRBJ1-5,CASSIDRGGSNQPQHF,TGTGCCAGCAGCATCGACAGGGGTGGGAGCAATCAGCCCCAGCATTTT
.,.,TRBV6-1,TRBJ2-1,CASSEGPTHPYEQFF,TGTGCCAGCAGTGAGGGGCCGACGCACCCGTATGAGCAGTTCTTC
few,.,TRBV9,TRBJ2-3,CASSVSSMPTSGSTDTQYF,TGTGCCAGCAGCGTATCATCGATGCCGACCAGCGGGAGCACAGATACGCAGTATTTT
.,TRBD1,TRBV2,TRBJ2-7,CASSPQGAPNEQYF,TGTGCCAGCAGTCCACAGGGGGCCCCCAACGAGCAGTACTTC
.,TRBD1,TRBV15,TRBJ1-5,CATSRDRAGQGHQPQHF,TGTGCCACCAGCAGAGATCGAGCGGGACAGGGCCATCAGCCCCAGCATTTT
once,TRBD1,TRBV7-2,TRBJ2-1,CASSWDRAGEQFF,TGTGCCAGCAGCTGGGACAGGGCGGGTGAGCAGTTCTTC
.,.,TRBV20-1,TRBJ2-1,CSVGYQGEQFF,TGCAGTGTGGGCTATCAGGGTGAGCAGTTCTTC
.,.,TRBV6-6,TRBJ1-1,CASSANSVNTEAFF,TGTGCCAGCAGTGCCAACTCCGTGAACACTGAAGCTTTCTTT
.,TRBD1,TRBV19,TRBJ1-1,CASSLTGGRTEAFF,TGTGCCAGTAGCCTGACAGGGGGCAGGACTGAAGCTTTCTTT
few,.,TRBV30,TRBJ2-1,CAWSVDGSLQFF,TGTGCCTGGAGTGTAGACGGGAGTTTGCAGTTCTTC
.,TRBD2,TRBV27,TRBJ2-7,CASSFSTSGSFFYEQYF,TGTGCCAGCAGTTTCAGCACTAGCGGGAGTTTCTTTTACGAGCAGTACTTC
.,TRBD1,TRBV6-1,TRBJ1-6,CASSDLGQGAGTPLHF,TGTGCCAGCAGTGATTTAGGACAGGGCGCCGGGACACCCCTCCACTTT
many,.,TRBV4-1,TRBJ1-1,CASSPGGITEAFF,TGCGCCAGCAGCCCGGGGGGGATCACTGAAGCTTTCTTT
.,.,TRBV7-9,TRBJ1-2,CASSKTGYGYTF,TGTGCCAGCAGCAAGACAGGATATGGCTACACCTTC
.,.,TRBV5-1,TRBJ1-1,CASSAQFLNTEAFF,TGCGCCAGCAGCGCCCAGTTCTTGAACACTGAAGCTTTCTTT
.,TRBD1,TRBV27,TRBJ2-3,CASSSLGTGKRDTQYF,TGTGCCAGCAGTTCCCTCGGGACAGGGAAACGAGATACGCAGTATTTT
.,TRBD1,TRBV5-4,TRBJ2-1,CASSFFQGAYEQFF,TGTGCCAGCAGTTTTTTCCAGGGGGCATATGAGCAGTTCTTC